Following are 25 T cell receptor beta chains from one sample sequenced in a study of T-cell memory formation after mild COVID-19. TCRdb reprocessed the 5' RACE reads with MiXCR, giving one entry per CDR3 protein. This table holds 300,000 to 400,000 distinct CDR3 sequences, around 14% found once. The source material was PBMCs or a T cell subset sorted from them (not recorded which). These receptors all come from a man between 18 and 35 years old who had mild COVID-19 (a few samples of this study predate the infection). Cell type and time point are not known.

V is TRBV7-9 and J is TRBJ2-1; 9 bases align to TRBD2. The CDR3 is made up of 13 amino acids. V was clipped by 1 base and J by 9 bases; unmatched bases: 1. Germline V lookup: CDR1 SEHNR, CDR2 FQNEAQ (reference sequence). CDR3 amino acids: CASSLELAGEQFF. The DNA of the CDR3 is TGTGCCAGCAGCTTAGAACTAGCGGGTGAGCAGTTCTTC.

The CDR3, as DNA: TGTGCCAGCTCACCACCTTCCGGGACAGAGAACTACAATGAGCAGTTCTTC. Its protein product is CASSPPSGTENYNEQFF. The chain carries TRBV18 and TRBJ2-1, with 7 positions matching TRBD1. The CDR3 length is 17 residues. Trimming cost V 0 bases and J 3 bases; bases outside gene matches: 8. The germline gives CDR1 KGHSH, CDR2 LQKENI.

V gene TRBV5-5 combines with J gene TRBJ2-7; a possible D gene is TRBD2 (5 bases). Looked up from germline, CDR1 is SGHKS and CDR2 is YYEKEE (reference sequence). V was shortened by 6 bases and J by 4 bases, with 14 bases between the two germline ends. The length of the CDR3 is 13 residues. DNA for the CDR3: TGTGCCAGCATGGGCTATGGGAGATACGAGCAGTACTTC. Its translation is CASMGYGRYEQYF. Supplemented by reference TRBV5-5 and TRBJ2-7, the full variable domain reads DAGVTQSPTHLIKTRGQQVTLRCSPISGHKSVSWYQQVLGQGPQFIFQYYEKEERGRGNFPDRFSARQFPNYSSELNVNALLLGDSALYLCASMGYGRYEQYFGPGTRLTVT.

The chain couples TRBV11-2 to TRBJ2-3; D is unresolved. This CDR3 spans 12 amino acids. Per germline, CDR1 SGHAT and CDR2 FQNNGV. The V and J ends lost 6 bases and 5 bases respectively, with 9 bases between them. CDR3 sequence reads: CASRHGEDTQYF. In nucleotides, the CDR3 is TGTGCCAGCAGACATGGGGAAGATACGCAGTATTTT.

This clonotype was seen a handful of times. The genes are TRBV27 and TRBJ2-3; D remains ambiguous. The germline V gene has CDR1 MNHEY and CDR2 SMNVEV (reference sequence). Trimming cost V 2 bases and J 0 bases, with 9 bases left between them. CDR3 length: 15 residues. CDR3 in DNA: TGTGCCAGCAGTTTAGACGAAATTAGCACAGATACGCAGTATTTT. It specifies CASSLDEISTDTQYF.

This clonotype was seen a few times. The rearrangement uses TRBV7-2 and TRBJ2-4, with D perhaps matching TRBD1 (5 bases). V lost 1 base to trimming and J lost 0 bases, with 10 bases between them. CDR1 and CDR2 from the germline V gene are SGHTA and FQGNSA. The CDR3 is made up of 16 amino acids. The CDR3: CASSLEAGRAKNIQYF. For the CDR3, the DNA is TGTGCCAGCAGCTTAGAGGCAGGGCGAGCCAAAAACATTCAGTACTTC.

This clonotype was seen more than once but under ten times. The CDR3: CASSLYPGGASDTQYF. In DNA form, the CDR3 reads TGCGCCAGCAGCTTGTACCCCGGGGGGGCCTCAGATACGCAGTATTTT. This rearrangement joins TRBV5-1 to TRBJ2-3, with 8 bases matching TRBD2. The CDR3 spans 16 residues. CDR1 is SGHRS and CDR2 is YFSETQ in the germline V gene. The V and J ends lost 1 base and 4 bases, in that order; junction bases with no gene match: 8.

This clonotype was seen at least ten times. V gene TRBV12-3 or TRBV12-4 combines with J gene TRBJ2-2, with D tentatively TRBD2 (6 bases). Trimming stripped 7 bases from V and 0 bases from J, with 12 bases between. The CDR3 covers 15 residues. This CDR3 is CASTWGDANTGELFF. CDR3 sequence (DNA): TGTGCCAGCACCTGGGGGGACGCGAACACCGGGGAGCTGTTTTTT.

The sample holds a few counts of this clonotype. The chain joins TRBV7-3 to TRBJ2-3; D possibly corresponds to TRBD2 (6 bases). This CDR3 contains 16 residues. Germline V gives CDR1 SGHTA, CDR2 FQGTGA. V was pared by 2 bases and J by 6 bases, with 18 bases between. In DNA form, the CDR3 reads TGTGCCAGCAGCTTACGGTCGGGGGTAGGGTGGGATACGCAGTATTTT. Translation: CASSLRSGVGWDTQYF. Full variable domain (rest looked up from reference TRBV7-3 and TRBJ2-3): GAGVSQTPSNKVTEKGKYVELRCDPISGHTALYWYRQSLGQGPEFLIYFQGTGAADDSGLPNDRFFAVRPEGSVSTLKIQRTERGDSAVYLCASSLRSGVGWDTQYFGPGTRLTVL.

This clonotype was seen only a few times. The rearrangement joins TRBV5-1 to TRBJ2-3; D remains unclear. Germline loops: CDR1 SGHRS, CDR2 YFSETQ. The CDR3 covers 13 residues. Between the trimmed V and J ends, which lost 2 bases and 4 bases, there was a span of 8 bases. CDR3 sequence reads: CASSFLSADTQYF. CDR3 nucleotides: TGCGCCAGCAGCTTCCTTTCGGCAGATACGCAGTATTTT. The variable domain in full, completed from reference TRBV5-1 and TRBJ2-3, reads KAGVTQTPRYLIKTRGQQVTLSCSPISGHRSVSWYQQTPGQGLQFLFEYFSETQRNKGNFPGRFSGRQFSNSRSEMNVSTLELGDSALYLCASSFLSADTQYFGPGTRLTVL.

The table lists this clonotype with a few counts. The chain has TRBV5-1 and TRBJ2-3; D is undetermined. The CDR3 is 15 amino acids. Trimming removed 5 bases at V and 1 base at J, with 14 bases between. Germline V gene data show CDR1 as SGHRS and CDR2 as YFSETQ. This CDR3 is CASRSTSFGTDTQYF. The CDR3 nucleotides are TGCGCCAGCAGATCTACAAGCTTTGGCACAGATACGCAGTATTTT.

V and J are TRBV5-1 and TRBJ2-3; D gene unclear. The CDR3 is 15 amino acids. Trimming left V 3 bases short and J 0 bases short, with 11 bases between. Looked up from germline, CDR1 is SGHRS and CDR2 is YFSETQ. DNA for the CDR3: TGCGCCAGCAGCTCTGCCCAGTACAGCACAGATACGCAGTATTTT. It yields the protein CASSSAQYSTDTQYF.

This clonotype was counted between two and nine times. The V call is TRBV6-1, the J call TRBJ2-5; the match to TRBD1 covers 7 bases. Germline-derived CDR1 and CDR2 are MNHNS and SASEGT. Trimming removed 0 bases from V and 2 bases from J; junction bases left unmatched: 6. This CDR3 has 16 residues. CDR3 nucleotide sequence: TGTGCCAGCAGTGAAGCGTTAAGGGGGCCACAAGAGACCCAGTACTTC. Protein product: CASSEALRGPQETQYF.

In its sample, this clonotype was seen a few times. The chain carries TRBV7-2 and TRBJ2-5; TRBD2 agrees at 14 bases. The CDR3 spans 14 residues. V dropped 5 bases and J dropped 4; count of bases not matched to a gene: 0. Germline CDR1 and CDR2: SGHTA and FQGNSA. CDR3 nucleotides: TGTGCCAGCAGCGGGACTAGCGGGGGAGAGACCCAGTACTTC. Its protein product is CASSGTSGGETQYF. Using reference TRBV7-2 and TRBJ2-5 for the parts outside the CDR3, the full variable domain is GAGVSQSPSNKVTEKGKDVELRCDPISGHTALYWYRQSLGQGLEFLIYFQGNSAPDKSGLPSDRFSAERTGGSVSTLTIQRTQQEDSAVYLCASSGTSGGETQYFGPGTRLLVL.

V and J are TRBV4-2 and TRBJ2-7; perhaps TRBD2 as D (6 bases). Germline values: CDR1 LGHNA, CDR2 YNFKEQ. CDR3 length equals 17 residues. V lost 0 bases and J lost 2, with 17 bases in between. The chain's CDR3 is CASSQDFFPGTPYEQYF. The CDR3 nucleotides read TGTGCCAGCAGCCAAGACTTCTTTCCCGGGACTCCCTACGAGCAGTACTTC.

The chain employs TRBV5-1 and TRBJ2-7, with a tentative D call TRBD2 (5 bases). There are 15 residues in the CDR3. Germline-derived CDR1 and CDR2 are SGHRS and YFSETQ. Trimming removed 2 bases from V and 0 bases from J, with 12 bases in between. CDR3 coding DNA: TGCGCCAGCAGCTTCATGGCGGGCCCCTCCTACGAGCAGTACTTC. It yields the protein CASSFMAGPSYEQYF.

Only a few counts were recorded for this clonotype. V usage is TRBV27 and J usage is TRBJ2-7, with 7 bases fitting TRBD1. Germline CDR1 and CDR2: MNHEY and SMNVEV (reference sequence). Unmatched junction bases numbered 5, after V lost 5 bases and J lost 1 base. This CDR3 has 14 residues. The CDR3: CASSLDRDSYEQYV. As DNA, the CDR3 is TGTGCCAGCAGTCTCGACAGGGATTCCTACGAGCAGTACGTC.

This chain uses TRBV18 with TRBJ2-3; D remains ambiguous. V lost 1 base, J lost 0 bases, and 5 bases lay in between. Per the germline V gene, CDR1 is KGHSH and CDR2 is LQKENI. CDR3 length: 14 amino acids. This CDR3 reads CASSPLQSTDTQYF. CDR3 nucleotide sequence: TGTGCCAGCTCACCACTCCAGAGCACAGATACGCAGTATTTT.

The CDR3 coding sequence is TGCGCCAGCCGCGGACTAGCGGGGGCTACGGCGAACACCGGGGAGCTGTTTTTT. Its translation: CASRGLAGATANTGELFF. V and J are TRBV10-2 and TRBJ2-2; 13 nucleotides match TRBD2. Germline V gene data show CDR1 as WSHSY and CDR2 as SAAADI. The CDR3 length is 18 residues. J gave up 0 bases and V 8 bases, and 9 bases lay outside the gene matches.

The chain joins TRBV7-8 to TRBJ2-2, with 7 bases that match TRBD2. This CDR3 is 16 amino acids long. The germline CDR1 and CDR2 sequences are SGHVS and FQNEAQ. Trimming cost V 0 bases and J 1 base; bases outside gene matches: 2. The CDR3 spells CASSLAKRGNTGELFF. CDR3 coding DNA: TGTGCCAGCAGCTTAGCGAAGCGGGGGAACACCGGGGAGCTGTTTTTT.

J is TRBJ1-1 and V is TRBV9, with D maybe TRBD1 (6 bases). Germline lookup yields CDR1 SGDLS and CDR2 YYNGEE. V gave up 4 bases and J gave up 0 bases, with 10 bases separating them. The CDR3 has 14 amino acids. This CDR3 reads CASSKDSLNTEAFF. CDR3 DNA: TGTGCCAGCAGCAAGGACAGCCTGAACACTGAAGCTTTCTTT.

This clonotype was observed a few times. The CDR3, as DNA: TGTGCCAGCAGCCGAATACCGGGTCCAGATACGCAGTATTTT. Encoded protein: CASSRIPGPDTQYF. The chain employs TRBV7-2 and TRBJ2-3, with D hard to call. The CDR3 runs to 14 residues. The germline V and J ends were trimmed by 5 bases and 4 bases, with 13 bases remaining between them. From germline, CDR1 is SGHTA and CDR2 FQGNSA.

The chain carries TRBV6-6 and TRBJ2-7; D gene unclear. Germline CDR1 reads MNHNY; CDR2 reads SVGAGI (reference sequence). Deletions cut 2 bases from V and 4 bases from J, with 9 bases between. This CDR3 is 13 amino acids long. CDR3 protein: CASSYGVLYEQYF. The CDR3 DNA reads TGTGCCAGCAGTTACGGTGTGTTATACGAGCAGTACTTC.

This clonotype was observed a handful of times. The V gene is TRBV10-2, the J gene TRBJ1-1, with a tentative D call TRBD1 (6 bases). Trimming took 6 bases from V and 4 from J, leaving 9 bases between them. Looked up from germline, CDR1 is WSHSY and CDR2 is SAAADI. The CDR3 length is 12 residues. CDR3 nucleotide sequence: TGCGCCAGCAGACAGGGTGGCACTGAAGCTTTCTTT. It yields the protein CASRQGGTEAFF.

J is TRBJ2-6 and V is TRBV27; 10 positions agree with TRBD1. V shed 3 bases, J shed 2 bases, and the junction held 1 base outside the gene matches. Germline values: CDR1 MNHEY, CDR2 SMNVEV (reference sequence). This CDR3 region has 16 residues. CDR3 bases: TGTGCCAGCAGTTTCGGACAGGGGGCTGGGGCCAACGTCCTGACTTTC. Protein product: CASSFGQGAGANVLTF.